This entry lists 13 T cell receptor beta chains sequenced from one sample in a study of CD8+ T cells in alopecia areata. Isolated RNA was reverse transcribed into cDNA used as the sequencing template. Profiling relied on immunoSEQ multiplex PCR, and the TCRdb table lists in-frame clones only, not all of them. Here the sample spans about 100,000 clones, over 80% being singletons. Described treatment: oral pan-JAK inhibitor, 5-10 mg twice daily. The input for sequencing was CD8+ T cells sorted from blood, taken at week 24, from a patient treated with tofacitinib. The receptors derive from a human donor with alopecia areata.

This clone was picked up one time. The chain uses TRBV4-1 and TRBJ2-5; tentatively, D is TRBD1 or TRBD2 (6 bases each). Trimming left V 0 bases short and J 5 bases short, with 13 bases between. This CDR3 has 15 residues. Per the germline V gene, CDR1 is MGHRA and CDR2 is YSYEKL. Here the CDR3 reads CASSQEPGARETQYF. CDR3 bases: TGCGCCAGCAGCCAAGAACCGGGGGCGCGGGAGACCCAGTACTTC.

This CDR3 is CASSQDSRTDTQYF. CDR3 in DNA: TGCGCCAGCAGCCAAGATAGTCGCACAGATACGCAGTATTTT. J is TRBJ2-3 and V is TRBV4-3; the D is unclear. Germline lookup yields CDR1 LGHNA and CDR2 YSLEER. The CDR3 runs to 14 residues. The V and J ends lost 0 bases and 1 base respectively, with 5 bases between them.

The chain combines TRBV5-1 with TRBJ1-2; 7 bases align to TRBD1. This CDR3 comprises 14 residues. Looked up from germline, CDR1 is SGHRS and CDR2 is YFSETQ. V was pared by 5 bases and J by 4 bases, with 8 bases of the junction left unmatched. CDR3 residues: CASRQEQGPYGYTF. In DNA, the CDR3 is TGCGCCAGCAGGCAAGAACAGGGGCCCTATGGCTACACCTTC.

The CDR3 loop reads CASSPGRRDNEQFF. CDR3 in DNA: TGTGCCAGTAGTCCCGGCCGCAGAGACAATGAGCAGTTCTTC. The rearrangement uses TRBV19 and TRBJ2-1, with D unclear. The CDR3 length is 14 residues. V shed 5 bases and J shed 5 bases, with 13 bases lying between them. Germline V gene data show CDR1 as LNHDA and CDR2 as SQIVND (reference sequence).

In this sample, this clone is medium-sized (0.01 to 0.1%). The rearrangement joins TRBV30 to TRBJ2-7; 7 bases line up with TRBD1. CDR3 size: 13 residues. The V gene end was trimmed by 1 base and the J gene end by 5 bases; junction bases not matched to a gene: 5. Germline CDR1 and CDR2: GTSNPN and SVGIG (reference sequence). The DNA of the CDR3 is TGTGCCTGGAGTGGGACAGGTCCCAACGAGCAGTACTTC. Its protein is CAWSGTGPNEQYF.

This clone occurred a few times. CDR3 sequence reads: CASSLAGFGEKLFF. DNA of the CDR3: TGTGCCAGCAGCTTAGCAGGGTTTGGTGAAAAACTGTTTTTT. The rearrangement links TRBV5-6 to TRBJ1-4; the D gene is possibly TRBD1 (5 bases). Between the trimmed V and J ends, which lost 2 bases and 7 bases, there was a span of 12 bases. The V gene's germline CDR1 is SGHDT and CDR2 YYEEEE. The CDR3 sequence is 14 residues long.

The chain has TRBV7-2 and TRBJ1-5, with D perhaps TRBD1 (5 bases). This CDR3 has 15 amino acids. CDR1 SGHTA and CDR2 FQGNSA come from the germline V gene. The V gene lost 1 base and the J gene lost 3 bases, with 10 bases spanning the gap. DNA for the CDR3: TGTGCCAGCAGCTTAGATCCAGGGTACAATCAGCCCCAGCATTTT. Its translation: CASSLDPGYNQPQHF.

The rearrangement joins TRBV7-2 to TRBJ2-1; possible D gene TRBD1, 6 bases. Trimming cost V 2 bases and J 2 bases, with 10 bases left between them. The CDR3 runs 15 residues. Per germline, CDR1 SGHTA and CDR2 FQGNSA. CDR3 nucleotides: TGTGCCAGCAGCTTAAGAGGGGGAACCTACAATGAGCAGTTCTTC. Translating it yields CASSLRGGTYNEQFF. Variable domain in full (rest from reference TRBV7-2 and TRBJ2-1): GAGVSQSPSNKVTEKGKDVELRCDPISGHTALYWYRQSLGQGLEFLIYFQGNSAPDKSGLPSDRFSAERTGGSVSTLTIQRTQQEDSAVYLCASSLRGGTYNEQFFGPGTRLTVL.

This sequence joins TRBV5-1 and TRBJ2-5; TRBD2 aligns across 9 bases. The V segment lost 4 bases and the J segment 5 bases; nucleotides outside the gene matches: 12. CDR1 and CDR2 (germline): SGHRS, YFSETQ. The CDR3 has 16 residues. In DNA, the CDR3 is TGCGCCAGCAGCCCCCAGGTTGCGGGGGGGCTGGAGACCCAGTACTTC. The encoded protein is CASSPQVAGGLETQYF.

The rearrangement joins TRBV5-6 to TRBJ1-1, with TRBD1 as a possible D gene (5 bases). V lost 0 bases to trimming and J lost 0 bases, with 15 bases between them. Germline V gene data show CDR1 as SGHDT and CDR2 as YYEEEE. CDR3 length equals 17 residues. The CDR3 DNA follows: TGTGCCAGCAGCTTGGCAGGGTTTCCACCTCTGAACACTGAAGCTTTCTTT. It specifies CASSLAGFPPLNTEAFF.

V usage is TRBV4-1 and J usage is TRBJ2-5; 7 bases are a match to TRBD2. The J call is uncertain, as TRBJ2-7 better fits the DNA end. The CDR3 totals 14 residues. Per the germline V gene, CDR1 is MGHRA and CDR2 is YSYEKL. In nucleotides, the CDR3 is TGCGCCAGCAGCCAGCTAGCGGCCTCCTACGAGCAGTACTTC. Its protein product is CASSQLAASYEQYF.

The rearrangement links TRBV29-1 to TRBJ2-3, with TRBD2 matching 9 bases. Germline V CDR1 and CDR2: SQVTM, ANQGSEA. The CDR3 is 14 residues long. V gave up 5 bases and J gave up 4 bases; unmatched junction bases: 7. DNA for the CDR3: TGCAGCGTTCCCAGCGGGGGGAGGGCAGATACGCAGTATTTT. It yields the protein CSVPSGGRADTQYF.

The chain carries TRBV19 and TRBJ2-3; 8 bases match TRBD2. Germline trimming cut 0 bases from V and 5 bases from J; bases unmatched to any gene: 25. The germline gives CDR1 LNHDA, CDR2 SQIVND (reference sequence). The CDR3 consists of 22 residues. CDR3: CASSIEGLTGFQRGPQGDTQYF. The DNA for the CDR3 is TGTGCCAGTAGTATAGAGGGTCTAACAGGTTTCCAGCGGGGGCCTCAGGGAGATACGCAGTATTTT.